Here is one T cell receptor beta chain with its context. Its antigen is undetermined. The data were obtained in a study of CXCR3-negative and CXCR3-positive naive CD8 T cells. Study-wide points: Much lower diversity was found in memory CD8+ cells, while both naive subsets had comparably high diversity. Naive CXCR3-positive and CXCR3-negative cells shared TRBV-TRBJ usage; memory cells diverged. The TRB CDR3s that CXCR3-positive naive cells carried were more hydrophobic than those of CXCR3-negative naive cells.

The CDR3 has 14 residues. The germline gives CDR1 MDHEN, CDR2 SYDVKM. CD45RO-CCR7+CD27+CD95- marked naive CD8+ T cells. The method, 5' RACE with UMI labels, was used to prepare the TRB cDNA libraries. TCRdb reanalyzed the 5' RACE reads and collapses them to one entry per CDR3 protein, without DNA. Its table records some 140,000 distinct CDR3 sequences. This chain uses TRBV28 with TRBJ2-7. Sequenced material: naive CXCR3+ CD8+ T cells from blood. As to subset: CD45RO-CCR7+CD27+CD95- naive CD8+ T cells expressing CXCR3 (TNR3+). The sequence derives from a human donor in good health. Some clones in this sample may be carry-over from other donors' samples. CDR3 region: CASSQRGIYYEQYF.